This T cell receptor beta chain came from a study of OX40 agonist ivuxolimab in advanced cancers. Germline CDR1 and CDR2: SGHRS and YFSETQ. V lost 3 bases and J 8 bases, leaving 12 bases between the germline ends. The CDR3 has 13 residues. About this clone: Its specificity is not known.

Notes on the study in general: No determination was made of the antigen specificity of the expanded peripheral T cells.

Sequencing was performed with immunoSEQ multiplex PCR; in TCRdb, only in-frame clones are kept and a portion is missing. The sample includes 25,000 to 30,000 clones, more than 65% of them seen just once. The sample here was CD4+ or CD8+ T cells sorted from blood, taken in a trial of the OX40 agonist ivuxolimab. The sequence derives from an adult with an advanced solid tumor such as melanoma, head and neck, liver or kidney cancer. The rearrangement joins TRBV5-1 to TRBJ2-1, with D perhaps assigned TRBD1 or TRBD2 (5 bases each). The CDR3: CASSWKRGDEQFF. Here the CDR3 DNA reads TGCGCCAGCAGCTGGAAGAGGGGCGATGAGCAGTTCTTC. Combining the CDR3 with reference TRBV5-1 and TRBJ2-1 gives the whole variable domain KAGVTQTPRYLIKTRGQQVTLSCSPISGHRSVSWYQQTPGQGLQFLFEYFSETQRNKGNFPGRFSGRQFSNSRSEMNVSTLELGDSALYLCASSWKRGDEQFFGPGTRLTVL.